Below are 28 T cell receptor beta chains sequenced from a single sample in a study of blood T cells in healthy people across ages. With a J-beta primer mix and a sample-barcoded 5' primer, a second PCR ran 7 to 11 cycles. TCRdb re-derived calls from the 5' RACE reads in MiXCR, one entry per CDR3 protein. Of 600,000 to 850,000 distinct CDR3 sequences in the sample, about 25% were seen once. This same sample was also part of a study on T cells of mothers and their children.

The material sequenced was blood. These receptors all stem from a boy between 5 and 17 years old in good health.

The chain recombines TRBV15 with TRBJ2-3; the D gene is possibly TRBD2 (5 bases). CDR1 is LNHNV, CDR2 YYDKDF, per germline (reference sequence). Trimming shortened V by 7 bases and J by 2 bases, and 13 bases separated the two germline ends. The CDR3 loop spans 14 amino acids. CDR3 loop: CATTIGLFTDTQYF. The CDR3 DNA sequence: TGTGCCACCACCATCGGACTTTTCACAGATACGCAGTATTTT.

The chain couples TRBV7-2 to TRBJ1-1; 8 positions match TRBD1. This CDR3 spans 16 amino acids. CDR1 and CDR2 (germline): SGHTA, FQGNSA. J was trimmed by 3 bases and V by 4 bases; bases with no gene match: 10. CDR3 in amino acids: CASSSHAQGADTEAFF. Here the CDR3 DNA reads TGTGCCAGCAGCTCGCATGCCCAGGGGGCGGACACTGAAGCTTTCTTT. The full variable domain, completed using reference TRBV7-2 and TRBJ1-1, is GAGVSQSPSNKVTEKGKDVELRCDPISGHTALYWYRQSLGQGLEFLIYFQGNSAPDKSGLPSDRFSAERTGGSVSTLTIQRTQQEDSAVYLCASSSHAQGADTEAFFGQGTRLTVV.

This chain uses TRBV3-1 with TRBJ2-3; 12 nucleotides agree with TRBD1. This CDR3 contains 16 residues. The V segment lost 2 bases and the J segment 6 bases; nucleotides outside the gene matches: 6. Germline CDR1 is LGHDT and CDR2 is YNNKEL (reference sequence). The CDR3 nucleotides read TGTGCCAGCAGCCAACTCCGGGACAGGGGGCTGGATACGCAGTATTTT. It translates to CASSQLRDRGLDTQYF.

In this sample, this clonotype turned up a few times. The V call is TRBV6-2 or TRBV6-3, the J call TRBJ1-1, with D unclear. V dropped 6 bases and J dropped 2 bases, with 13 bases sitting between them. The CDR3 has 14 amino acids. Per the germline V gene, CDR1 is MNHEY and CDR2 is SVGEGT. The CDR3 DNA is TGTGCCAGCAGGTATCTAGAAATTAACACTGAAGCTTTCTTT. Amino acid sequence: CASRYLEINTEAFF.

This chain links TRBV10-3 with TRBJ2-7; the D gene is possibly TRBD1 (5 bases). The CDR3 loop spans 13 amino acids. CDR1 and CDR2 from the germline V gene are ENHRY and SYGVKD. The V end was cut by 4 bases, the J end by 1 base, with 8 bases between. CDR3 protein: CAISGAGSYEQYF. The CDR3 DNA reads as TGTGCCATCAGTGGTGCAGGGTCCTACGAGCAGTACTTC.

The chain employs TRBV20-1 and TRBJ1-1; D uncertain. Germline loops: CDR1 DFQATT, CDR2 SNEGSKA (reference sequence). The CDR3 is 13 residues long. V was trimmed by 2 bases and J by 1 base, leaving 8 bases between them. The CDR3 nucleotides are TGCAGTGCTAGACCAGCGCCGAACACTGAAGCTTTCTTT. Protein sequence: CSARPAPNTEAFF.

The chain combines TRBV6-5 with TRBJ2-3, with D maybe TRBD1 (6 bases). Germline CDR1 MNHEY, CDR2 SVGAGI. The CDR3 is 12 residues long. V lost 6 bases and J 5 bases, leaving 9 bases between the germline ends. The DNA for the CDR3 is TGTGCCAGCAGCAGGGGACGAGATACGCAGTATTTT. Its protein product is CASSRGRDTQYF.

The CDR3: CASSLAEGSNQPQHF. In DNA form, the CDR3 reads TGTGCCAGCAGCTTGGCCGAGGGTAGCAATCAGCCCCAGCATTTT. The chain uses TRBV5-5 and TRBJ1-5; no reliable D call. V lost 0 bases to trimming and J lost 0 bases, with 7 bases between them. The CDR3 has 15 amino acids. In germline, CDR1 is SGHKS, CDR2 YYEKEE (reference sequence). Based on the CDR3 plus reference TRBV5-5 and TRBJ1-5, the full variable domain is DAGVTQSPTHLIKTRGQQVTLRCSPISGHKSVSWYQQVLGQGPQFIFQYYEKEERGRGNFPDRFSARQFPNYSSELNVNALLLGDSALYLCASSLAEGSNQPQHFGDGTRLSIL.

The chain is built from TRBV5-1 and TRBJ2-7; a possible D gene is TRBD1 (5 bases). V lost 0 bases, J lost 4 bases, and 11 bases lay in between. The CDR3 extends over 14 amino acids. In germline, CDR1 is SGHRS, CDR2 YFSETQ. The chain's CDR3 is CASSLVGADYEQYF. The CDR3 region has the DNA TGCGCCAGCAGCTTGGTTGGGGCGGATTACGAGCAGTACTTC.

The rearrangement uses TRBV7-9 and TRBJ1-1, with 12 positions matching TRBD1. CDR1 and CDR2 (germline): SEHNR, FQNEAQ (reference sequence). With V trimmed by 5 bases and J by 0 bases, 4 bases remained unmatched. The CDR3 extends over 16 amino acids. Here the CDR3 reads CASSPGTGGMNTEAFF. The CDR3 bases are TGTGCCAGCAGCCCGGGGACAGGGGGCATGAACACTGAAGCTTTCTTT. Supplemented by reference TRBV7-9 and TRBJ1-1, the full variable domain reads DTGVSQNPRHKITKRGQNVTFRCDPISEHNRLYWYRQTLGQGPEFLTYFQNEAQLEKSRLLSDRFSAERPKGSFSTLEIQRTEQGDSAMYLCASSPGTGGMNTEAFFGQGTRLTVV.

The chain links TRBV5-1 to TRBJ1-1, with 7 bases matching TRBD1. CDR1 SGHRS and CDR2 YFSETQ come from the germline V gene. V was pared by 4 bases and J by 8 bases, with 8 bases of the junction left unmatched. The CDR3 extends over 13 amino acids. Written as DNA, the CDR3 is TGCGCCAGCAGCCAGGGGGGCGATGTCGAAGCTTTCTTT. Amino acid sequence: CASSQGGDVEAFF.

This clonotype was recorded a few times. The V and J genes are TRBV29-1 and TRBJ2-5, with D perhaps matching TRBD2 (6 bases). V lost 8 bases and J lost 5, with 18 bases in between. In germline, CDR1 is SQVTM, CDR2 ANQGSEA. The length of the CDR3 is 13 residues. The CDR3 loop is CSLSEGVRETQYF. The CDR3 DNA follows: TGCAGCCTCTCGGAGGGAGTGCGGGAGACCCAGTACTTC.

In its sample, this clonotype was seen once. V and J are TRBV20-1 and TRBJ1-1; a weak D match, TRBD1 (5 bases). The CDR3 loop spans 14 amino acids. The V and J ends lost 6 bases and 2 bases respectively, with 16 bases between them. Germline assignment: CDR1 DFQATT and CDR2 SNEGSKA (reference sequence). CDR3 coding DNA: TGCAGTGCGAACTCCCACCGGGACAACACTGAAGCTTTCTTT. Its protein product is CSANSHRDNTEAFF.

V and J are TRBV7-9 and TRBJ2-3, with D possibly matching TRBD2 (5 bases). The germline V gene encodes CDR1 SEHNR and CDR2 FQNEAQ (reference sequence). The ends were cut back, 5 bases at V and 4 bases at J, with 13 bases in the middle. The length of the CDR3 is 14 residues. CDR3 loop: CASSESGMADTQYF. CDR3 DNA sequence: TGTGCCAGCAGCGAGTCCGGGATGGCAGATACGCAGTATTTT.

The rearrangement uses TRBV5-1 and TRBJ2-1; D might be TRBD1 (6 bases). The CDR3 has 13 residues. The V gene lost 3 bases and the J gene lost 5 bases, with 9 bases spanning the gap. Germline lookup yields CDR1 SGHRS and CDR2 YFSETQ. The DNA for the CDR3 is TGCGCCAGCAGCTCTCAGGGGCACAATGAGCAGTTCTTC. This codes for CASSSQGHNEQFF.

The J gene is TRBJ2-5, the V gene TRBV3-1; maybe TRBD1 (5 bases). Gene TRBJ2-1 matches the end of the DNA better, so the J call may be wrong. Germline V CDR1 and CDR2: LGHDT, YNNKEL (reference sequence). The CDR3 extends over 14 amino acids. The CDR3 DNA reads as TGTGCCAGCAGCCATCCAGACAGATACAATGAGCAGTTCTTC. The encoded protein is CASSHPDRYNEQFF.

The CDR3 region is CAIRGGSNEELFF. Here the CDR3 DNA reads TGTGCCATCCGAGGGGGGTCGAACGAAGAACTGTTTTTT. V usage is TRBV10-3 and J usage is TRBJ1-4, with a possible D match to TRBD1 (6 bases). CDR1 is ENHRY, CDR2 SYGVKD, per germline. V gave up 8 bases and J gave up 12 bases, with 19 bases separating them. This CDR3 spans 13 amino acids.

This clonotype has a count of ten or more. The rearrangement joins TRBV29-1 to TRBJ2-1; D unresolved. The CDR3 is 10 amino acids. Germline assignment: CDR1 SQVTM and CDR2 ANQGSEA. Trimming removed 4 bases at V and 9 bases at J, with 7 bases between. The DNA of the CDR3 is TGCAGCGTTGGGGATAGTGAGCAGTTCTTC. This encodes CSVGDSEQFF.

This clonotype appeared a few times. V is TRBV6-1 and J is TRBJ2-5; 8 bases map to TRBD1. TRBJ2-1 matches the DNA end more closely, so the J call is doubtful. This CDR3 has 14 residues. The V gene's germline CDR1 is MNHNS and CDR2 SASEGT. The CDR3 loop is CASRSGTGNNEQFF. For the CDR3, the DNA is TGTGCCAGCCGTTCCGGGACAGGAAACAATGAGCAGTTCTTC.

CDR3 nucleotide sequence: TGTGCCAGTAGTATGTGGGGGCTGCACAATGAGCAGTTCTTC. Translation gives CASSMWGLHNEQFF. The V and J genes are TRBV19 and TRBJ2-1; tentative D call: TRBD1 (6 bases). CDR1 is LNHDA and CDR2 is SQIVND in the germline V gene (reference sequence). V lost 3 bases, J lost 5 bases, and 11 bases lay in between. The CDR3 sequence is 14 residues long.

The rearrangement uses TRBV12-3 or TRBV12-4 and TRBJ2-1; 7 nucleotides line up with TRBD1. V was pared by 3 bases and J by 5 bases, with 13 bases of the junction left unmatched. The CDR3 has 17 residues. Here the CDR3 reads CASSFNAGTDRDNEQFF. The DNA for the CDR3 is TGTGCCAGCAGTTTCAACGCTGGGACAGATCGGGACAATGAGCAGTTCTTC.

This clonotype was observed a handful of times. The chain couples TRBV12-5 to TRBJ2-6, with a possible D match to TRBD2 (6 bases). The CDR3 spans 17 residues. Per the germline V gene, CDR1 is LGHNT and CDR2 is FRNRAP. V lost 3 bases, J lost 8 bases, and 20 bases lay in between. The CDR3 loop is CASGFFGGDKGSNVLTF. The CDR3 coding sequence is TGTGCTAGTGGTTTTTTCGGGGGAGACAAGGGGTCCAACGTCCTGACTTTC.

This chain links TRBV3-1 with TRBJ2-2, with D perhaps TRBD2 (5 bases). In germline, CDR1 is LGHDT, CDR2 YNNKEL (reference sequence). Trimming cost V 0 bases and J 4 bases, with 9 bases left between them. The CDR3 totals 15 residues. The CDR3: CASSQDLDFTGELFF. CDR3 in DNA: TGTGCCAGCAGCCAAGATCTGGACTTCACCGGGGAGCTGTTTTTT.

The CDR3 nucleotides read TGTGCCAGCAGTACGACAGGCCCGCTTAATTCACCCCTCCACTTT. Its protein product is CASSTTGPLNSPLHF. The chain is built from TRBV12-3 or TRBV12-4 and TRBJ1-6; the D gene is possibly TRBD1 (6 bases). This CDR3 has 15 amino acids. V lost 5 bases to trimming and J lost 6 bases, with 14 bases between them.

The V gene is TRBV9, the J gene TRBJ2-2; either TRBD1 or TRBD2 may supply D (6 bases each). Trimming removed 0 bases from V and 3 bases from J, with 15 bases in between. CDR1 SGDLS and CDR2 YYNGEE come from the germline V gene. The CDR3 contains 17 residues. The chain's CDR3 is CASSVGSSRGDTGELFF. The CDR3 DNA reads TGTGCCAGCAGCGTAGGATCTTCTAGGGGGGACACCGGGGAGCTGTTTTTT.

This sequence joins TRBV7-3 and TRBJ2-5; 12 bases align to TRBD1. The J segment lost 5 bases and the V segment lost 5 bases, leaving 6 bases of the junction unmatched. This CDR3 has 15 amino acids. The germline CDR1 and CDR2 sequences are SGHTA and FQGTGA. CDR3 DNA: TGTGCCAGCAGCGTCTCGGGACAGGGGGCCGAGACCCAGTACTTC. Its translation: CASSVSGQGAETQYF.

This clonotype was seen a few times. CDR3 amino acids: CAISEGASFNSPLHF. CDR3 coding DNA: TGTGCCATCAGTGAGGGGGCTTCATTCAATTCACCCCTCCACTTT. The chain uses TRBV10-3 and TRBJ1-6; TRBD1 is a possible D gene (5 bases). Per the germline V gene, CDR1 is ENHRY and CDR2 is SYGVKD. V lost 2 bases, J lost 7 bases, and 12 bases lay in between. This CDR3 region has 15 residues.

This chain links TRBV19 with TRBJ2-7; D not certain. Trimming cost V 3 bases and J 4 bases, with 10 bases left between them. This CDR3 is 13 amino acids long. Germline V gene data show CDR1 as LNHDA and CDR2 as SQIVND (reference sequence). CDR3 in amino acids: CASSIDEEYEQYF. The DNA for the CDR3 is TGTGCCAGTAGTATCGACGAAGAGTACGAGCAGTACTTC.